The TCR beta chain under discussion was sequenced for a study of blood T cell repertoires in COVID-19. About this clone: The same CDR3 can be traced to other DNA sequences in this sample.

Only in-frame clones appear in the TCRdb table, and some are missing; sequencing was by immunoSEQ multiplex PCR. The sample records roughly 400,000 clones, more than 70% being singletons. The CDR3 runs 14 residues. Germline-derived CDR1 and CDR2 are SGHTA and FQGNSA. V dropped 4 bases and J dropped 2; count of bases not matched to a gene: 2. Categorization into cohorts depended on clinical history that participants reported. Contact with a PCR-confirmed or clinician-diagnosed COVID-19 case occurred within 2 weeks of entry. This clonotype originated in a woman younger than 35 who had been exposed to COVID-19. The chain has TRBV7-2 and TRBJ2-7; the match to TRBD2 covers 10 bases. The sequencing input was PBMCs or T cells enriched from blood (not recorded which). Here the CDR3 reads CASSSLAGAYEQYF. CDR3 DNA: TGTGCCAGCAGCTCGCTAGCGGGAGCCTACGAGCAGTACTTC.